The 18 T cell receptor beta chains reported below all come from one sample, sequenced in a study of OX40 agonist ivuxolimab in advanced cancers. Only in-frame clones appear in the TCRdb table, and some are missing; sequencing was by immunoSEQ multiplex PCR. The profile shows about 80,000 clones, roughly 90% of them singletons. Sequenced here: CD4+ or CD8+ T cells sorted from blood, sampled in a trial of the OX40 agonist ivuxolimab. The receptor source for this set is an adult with an advanced solid tumor such as melanoma, head and neck, liver or kidney cancer.

This clone was recorded once. The chain recombines TRBV7-2 with TRBJ2-1; weak D call: TRBD2 (5 bases). This CDR3 contains 13 residues. Trimming shortened V by 4 bases and J by 7 bases, and 11 bases separated the two germline ends. Germline lookup yields CDR1 SGHTA and CDR2 FQGNSA. The CDR3 bases are TGTGCCAGCAGCTCGCTCCCGGGGAATGAGCAGTTCTTC. It translates to CASSSLPGNEQFF.

The chain combines TRBV4-1 with TRBJ1-1; the match to TRBD1 covers 9 bases. CDR3 size: 16 residues. J was trimmed by 0 bases and V by 1 base; bases with no gene match: 3. Per germline, CDR1 MGHRA and CDR2 YSYEKL. The CDR3 sequence: CASSQGDREMNTEAFF. The CDR3 DNA follows: TGCGCCAGCAGCCAAGGGGACAGGGAAATGAACACTGAAGCTTTCTTT.

The J gene is TRBJ2-7, the V gene TRBV9; 7 bases map to TRBD2. The CDR3 runs to 15 residues. The ends lost 2 bases at V and 0 bases at J; junction bases unmatched: 5. In germline, CDR1 is SGDLS, CDR2 YYNGEE. This CDR3 reads CASSVTSVNSYEQYF. The CDR3 nucleotides read TGTGCCAGCAGCGTCACTAGCGTAAACTCCTACGAGCAGTACTTC.

The V and J genes are TRBV4-1 and TRBJ1-2; TRBD1 matches at 9 bases. The CDR3 loop spans 16 amino acids. V dropped 1 base and J dropped 4; count of bases not matched to a gene: 7. CDR1 and CDR2 (germline): MGHRA, YSYEKL. CDR3 sequence (DNA): TGCGCCAGCAGCCAAGTTGGGGACAGGGACCCCTATGGCTACACCTTC. Its protein product is CASSQVGDRDPYGYTF.

This clone was observed a single time. The CDR3 loop is CATSGFMNTEAFF. The CDR3 bases are TGTGCCACCTCGGGCTTCATGAACACTGAAGCTTTCTTT. This chain connects TRBV11-2 to TRBJ1-1; no clear D. From germline, CDR1 is SGHAT and CDR2 FQNNGV. The V and J ends lost 10 bases and 0 bases respectively, with 12 bases between them. The length of the CDR3 is 13 residues.

The CDR3 reads CASSLVGGAKNIQYF. The CDR3 coding sequence is TGTGCCAGCAGCTTGGTAGGAGGAGCCAAAAACATTCAGTACTTC. The chain couples TRBV5-6 to TRBJ2-4; a weak D match, TRBD2 (5 bases). The CDR3 runs to 15 residues. Germline CDR1 and CDR2: SGHDT and YYEEEE. V lost 0 bases and J 0 bases, leaving 7 bases between the germline ends.

The chain links TRBV7-6 to TRBJ2-5, with D hard to call. Germline CDR1 SGHVS, CDR2 FNYEAQ. V lost 2 bases and J 1 base, leaving 11 bases between the germline ends. The CDR3 has 15 residues. In DNA, the CDR3 is TGTGCCAGCAGCTTATGGGGAAACCGCCAAGAGACCCAGTACTTC. As protein: CASSLWGNRQETQYF.

This chain joins TRBV5-6 and TRBJ2-4, with 8 bases that match TRBD1. Unmatched junction bases numbered 9, after V lost 0 bases and J lost 1 base. Germline lookup yields CDR1 SGHDT and CDR2 YYEEEE. This CDR3 is 18 amino acids long. Here the CDR3 reads CASSLEWTGSLAKNIQYF. The CDR3 DNA reads as TGTGCCAGCAGCTTGGAATGGACAGGGTCACTGGCCAAAAACATTCAGTACTTC.

This sequence joins TRBV7-9 and TRBJ2-1; 11 nucleotides align to TRBD2. V lost 5 bases and J lost 4; bases outside the gene matches: 7. The germline gives CDR1 SEHNR, CDR2 FQNEAQ (reference sequence). The CDR3 runs 16 residues. The CDR3 here is CASSAPTSGVYNEQFF. CDR3 coding DNA: TGTGCCAGCAGCGCGCCGACTAGCGGGGTTTACAATGAGCAGTTCTTC.

V usage is TRBV7-9 and J usage is TRBJ2-5; 10 nucleotides match TRBD2. The last part of the DNA fits TRBJ2-7 better; the J call may be wrong. The germline V gene has CDR1 SEHNR and CDR2 FQNEAQ (reference sequence). This CDR3 has 15 amino acids. CDR3 sequence: CASTNGLAEPYEQYF. The CDR3 DNA is TGTGCCAGCACCAATGGACTAGCGGAGCCCTACGAGCAGTACTTC.

This chain joins TRBV7-9 and TRBJ1-6; D may be TRBD1 (5 bases). Trimming took 1 base from V and 5 from J, leaving 6 bases between them. The CDR3 is 14 residues long. CDR1 and CDR2 from the germline V gene are SEHNR and FQNEAQ (reference sequence). The CDR3 loop reads CASSLGQNNSPLHF. CDR3 DNA: TGTGCCAGCAGCTTAGGACAGAATAATTCACCCCTCCACTTT. Full variable domain (outside the CDR3, taken from reference TRBV7-9 and TRBJ1-6): DTGVSQNPRHKITKRGQNVTFRCDPISEHNRLYWYRQTLGQGPEFLTYFQNEAQLEKSRLLSDRFSAERPKGSFSTLEIQRTEQGDSAMYLCASSLGQNNSPLHFGNGTRLTVT.

The V gene is TRBV6-4, the J gene TRBJ1-1; D unresolved. The ends were cut back, 3 bases at V and 1 base at J, with 9 bases in the middle. Per the germline V gene, CDR1 is MRHNA and CDR2 is SNTAGT. The CDR3 loop spans 14 amino acids. CDR3 amino acids: CASSEFAGNTEAFF. CDR3 DNA: TGTGCCAGCAGTGAGTTCGCAGGGAACACTGAAGCTTTCTTT.

Worth noting for this clone: Distinct nucleotide sequences in the sample also encode this CDR3. V gene TRBV4-1 combines with J gene TRBJ2-7; D tentatively reads TRBD1 or TRBD2 (5 bases each). The CDR3 runs to 15 residues. Per germline, CDR1 MGHRA and CDR2 YSYEKL. Trimming pared 3 bases from V and 9 bases from J, leaving 21 bases between. The CDR3 spells CASSHGPGQGLSQYF. The CDR3 bases are TGCGCCAGCAGCCATGGACCGGGGCAGGGCTTATCGCAGTACTTC.

The rearrangement uses TRBV28 and TRBJ2-7; TRBD1 matches at 7 bases. Germline assignment: CDR1 MDHEN and CDR2 SYDVKM. The CDR3 extends over 11 amino acids. Trimming at V came to 4 bases and at J to 12 bases, leaving 6 bases not matched to a gene. CDR3 region: CASSSLGQPYF. DNA for the CDR3: TGTGCCAGCAGTTCATTGGGACAGCCGTACTTC.

The chain links TRBV13 to TRBJ2-7; a possible D gene is TRBD1 (5 bases). Germline V gives CDR1 PRHDT, CDR2 FYEKMQ (reference sequence). Trimming stripped 1 base from V and 5 bases from J, with 15 bases between. The CDR3 consists of 15 residues. CDR3 nucleotides: TGTGCCAGCAGCTTAGACAGGCGACTTCTCAACGAGCAGTACTTC. Protein: CASSLDRRLLNEQYF. Complete variable domain (other parts from reference TRBV13 and TRBJ2-7): AAGVIQSPRHLIKEKRETATLKCYPIPRHDTVYWYQQGPGQDPQFLISFYEKMQSDKGSIPDRFSAQQFSDYHSELNMSSLELGDSALYFCASSLDRRLLNEQYFGPGTRLTVT.

The chain couples TRBV5-1 to TRBJ2-1; D tentatively reads TRBD1 or TRBD2 (5 bases each). This CDR3 contains 14 residues. Germline CDR1 is SGHRS and CDR2 is YFSETQ. The V gene lost 4 bases and the J gene lost 4 bases, with 12 bases spanning the gap. This chain's CDR3 is CASSLGVGYNEQFF. Here the CDR3 DNA reads TGCGCCAGCAGCCTGGGGGTAGGTTACAATGAGCAGTTCTTC.

Comments on this clone: An end of the junction differs from the germline gene, which may be a read error. CDR3 nucleotides: TGTGCCAGCAGTTTACTAGCAGGGGCATCAATGTCCTTC. Amino acids: CASSLLAGASMSF. The chain combines TRBV28 with TRBJ2-7; a weak D match, TRBD1 (6 bases). Germline V gene lookup returns CDR1 MDHEN and CDR2 SYDVKM. The CDR3 totals 13 residues.

The rearrangement links TRBV11-2 to TRBJ1-1; D is uncertain. The germline gives CDR1 SGHAT, CDR2 FQNNGV. This CDR3 is 13 amino acids long. V lost 2 bases and J 1 base, leaving 5 bases between the germline ends. The CDR3 protein is CASSLSGNTEAFF. The CDR3, as DNA: TGTGCCAGCAGCTTATCGGGGAACACTGAAGCTTTCTTT.